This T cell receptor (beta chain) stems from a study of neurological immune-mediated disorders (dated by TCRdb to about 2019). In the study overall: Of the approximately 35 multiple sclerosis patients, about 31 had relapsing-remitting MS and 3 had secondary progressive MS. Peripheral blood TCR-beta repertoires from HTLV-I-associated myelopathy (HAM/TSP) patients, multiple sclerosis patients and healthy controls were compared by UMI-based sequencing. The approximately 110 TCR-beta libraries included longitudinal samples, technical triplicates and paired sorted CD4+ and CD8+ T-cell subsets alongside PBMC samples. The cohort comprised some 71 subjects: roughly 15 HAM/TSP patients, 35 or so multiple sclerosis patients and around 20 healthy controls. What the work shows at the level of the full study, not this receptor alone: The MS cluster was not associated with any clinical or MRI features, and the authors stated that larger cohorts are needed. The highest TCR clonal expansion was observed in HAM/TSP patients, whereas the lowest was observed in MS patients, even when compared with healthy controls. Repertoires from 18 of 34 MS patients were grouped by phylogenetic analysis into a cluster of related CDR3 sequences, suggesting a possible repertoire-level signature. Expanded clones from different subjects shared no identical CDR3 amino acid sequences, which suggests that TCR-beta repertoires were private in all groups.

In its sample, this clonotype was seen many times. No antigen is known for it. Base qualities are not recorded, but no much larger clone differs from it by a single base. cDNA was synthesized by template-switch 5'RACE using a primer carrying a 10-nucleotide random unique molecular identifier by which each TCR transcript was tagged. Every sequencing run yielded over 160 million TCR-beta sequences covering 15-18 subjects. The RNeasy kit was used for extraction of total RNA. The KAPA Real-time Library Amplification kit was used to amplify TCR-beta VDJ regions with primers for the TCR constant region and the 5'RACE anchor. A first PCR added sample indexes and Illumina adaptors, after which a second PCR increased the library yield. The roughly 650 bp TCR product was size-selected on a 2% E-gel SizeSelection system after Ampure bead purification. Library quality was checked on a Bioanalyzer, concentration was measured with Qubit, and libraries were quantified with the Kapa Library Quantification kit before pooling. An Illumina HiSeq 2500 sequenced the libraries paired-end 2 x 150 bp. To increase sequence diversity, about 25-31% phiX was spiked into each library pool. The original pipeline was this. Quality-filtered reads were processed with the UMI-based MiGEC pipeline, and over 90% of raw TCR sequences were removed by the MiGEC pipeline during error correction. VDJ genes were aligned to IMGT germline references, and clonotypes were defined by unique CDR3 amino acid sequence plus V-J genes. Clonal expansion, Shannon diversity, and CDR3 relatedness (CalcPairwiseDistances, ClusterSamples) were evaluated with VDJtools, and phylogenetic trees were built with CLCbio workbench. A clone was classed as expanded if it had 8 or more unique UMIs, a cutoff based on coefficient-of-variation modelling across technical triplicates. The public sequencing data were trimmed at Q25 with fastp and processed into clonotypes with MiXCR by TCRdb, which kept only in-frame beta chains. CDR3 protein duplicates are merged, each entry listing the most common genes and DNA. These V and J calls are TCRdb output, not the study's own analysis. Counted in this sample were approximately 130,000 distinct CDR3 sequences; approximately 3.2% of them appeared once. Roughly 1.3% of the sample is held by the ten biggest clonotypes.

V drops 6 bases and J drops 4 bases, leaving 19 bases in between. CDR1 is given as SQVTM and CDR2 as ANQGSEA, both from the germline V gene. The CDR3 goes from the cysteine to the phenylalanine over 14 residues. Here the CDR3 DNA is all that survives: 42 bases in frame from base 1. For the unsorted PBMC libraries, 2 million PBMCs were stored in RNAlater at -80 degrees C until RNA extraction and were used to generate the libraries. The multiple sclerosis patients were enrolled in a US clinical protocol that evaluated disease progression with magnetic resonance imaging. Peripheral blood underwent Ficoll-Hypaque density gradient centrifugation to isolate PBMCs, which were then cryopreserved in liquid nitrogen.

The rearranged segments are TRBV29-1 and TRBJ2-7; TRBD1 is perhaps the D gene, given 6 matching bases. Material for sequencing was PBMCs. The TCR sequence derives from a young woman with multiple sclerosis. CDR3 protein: CSVRSPDQGYEQYF. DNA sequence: TGCAGCGTCCGCAGCCCGGACCAGGGGTACGAGCAGTACTTC.